Described below is a single TCR beta chain sequence and its context. Its antigen is not identified. The CDR3 covers 17 residues. Germline CDR1 and CDR2: ENHRY and SYGVKD. After removal of 7 bases from V and 2 bases from J, the junction contained 7 bases not matched to a gene. The record originates from a study of cytomegalovirus exposure and HLA in healthy donors. Study-level information: The 95 to 150 validation repertoires, a later analysis reported, used the same platform as the 600 to 700 first-cohort repertoires.

Findings and caveats of the study: Across donors, most TCRs were seen rarely, yet some public ones were widespread. In a later analysis, first-cohort TCR clusters were found to tend to co-occur in the approximately 120 validation repertoires.

The donors were members of the validation cohort, which comprised approximately 120 subjects and was separate from the first cohort of 600 to 800 subjects. TCRdb keeps only in-frame clones here, not all; method: immunoSEQ multiplex PCR. The sample lists under 150,000 clones, 70% to 90% occurring once. The chain is built from TRBV10-3 and TRBJ2-6, with 11 bases that match TRBD1. The TCR comes from a woman aged 25 to 39 in good health and CMV-seronegative. What was sequenced was PBMCs. The CDR3 reads CAITPGQGEAGANVLTF. The CDR3 nucleotides read TGTGCCATCACTCCGGGACAGGGGGAGGCTGGGGCCAACGTCCTGACTTTC.